This TCR beta chain was identified during a study of identical twins. General study findings and limits: While abundant cord blood beta clonotypes carried fewer insertions, memory repertoires showed no such pattern.

In TCRdb, the 5' RACE reads were re-called with MiXCR into one record per CDR3 protein. Found here are about 100,000 distinct CDR3 sequences, roughly 6% of them singletons; the top ten hold 12%. This clonotype came up many times. Its antigen is undetermined. Every sampled donor was Caucasian and healthy. The V gene lost 1 base and the J gene lost 7 bases, with 10 bases spanning the gap. The CDR3 is 13 amino acids. The germline V gene has CDR1 LGHDT and CDR2 YNNKEL (reference sequence). The receptor comes from a woman aged 45-65 years in good health. The sample comprised memory T cells sorted from blood. The chain joins TRBV3-1 to TRBJ1-1; TRBD1 might be the D (6 bases). In DNA, the CDR3 is TGTGCCAGCAGCCAAGTATGGGGGCATGAAGCTTTCTTT. It specifies CASSQVWGHEAFF.